These 27 T cell receptor beta chains share one sample of origin, sequenced in a study of T cells expressing NK-cell markers. Each CDR3 protein gets one entry in TCRdb, which reprocessed the 5' RACE reads and gives no DNA. The sample totals about 450,000 distinct CDR3 sequences. Specimen: blood T cells: a sorted CD56 or NKG2C T cell subset, CD4+ or CD8+ T cells, or bulk PBMC T cells (not recorded which). The receptor source for this set is a woman aged 18-70 years in good health.

The chain combines TRBV19 with TRBJ1-4. Germline V gives CDR1 LNHDA, CDR2 SQIVND (reference sequence). The CDR3 is made up of 15 amino acids. The CDR3 region is CASSHRPATNEKLFF.

The chain recombines TRBV7-8 with TRBJ2-5; lacking DNA, the TRBD1 call made by TCRdb goes unchecked. The germline gives CDR1 SGHVS, CDR2 FQNEAQ. The length of the CDR3 is 17 residues. This chain's CDR3 is CASSRRSLGTGVETQYF.

The V and J genes are TRBV5-1 and TRBJ2-7; without DNA, the TCRdb call of TRBD1 cannot be checked. This CDR3 spans 15 amino acids. Germline CDR1 is SGHRS and CDR2 is YFSETQ. This CDR3 is CASNHGTPRVHEQYF.

The chain's CDR3 is CASSAYTSGRSYNEQFF. The gene calls are TRBV27 and TRBJ2-1; TCRdb proposes TRBD2, but this gene call is untestable without DNA. CDR1 is MNHEY, CDR2 SMNVEV, per germline (reference sequence). This CDR3 comprises 17 residues.

This chain links TRBV20-1 with TRBJ2-6. This CDR3 contains 14 residues. Germline V gene data show CDR1 as DFQATT and CDR2 as SNEGSKA (reference sequence). The CDR3 region is CSARESAGANVLTF.

The CDR3: CSARELTGWNTGELFF. The V gene is TRBV20-1, the J gene TRBJ2-2; without DNA, the TCRdb call of TRBD1 cannot be checked. Germline CDR1 DFQATT, CDR2 SNEGSKA (reference sequence). CDR3 length: 16 residues.

This chain joins TRBV4-1 and TRBJ2-4; with no DNA, the TCRdb D assignment of TRBD1 cannot be verified. Germline V gene data show CDR1 as MGHRA and CDR2 as YSYEKL. This CDR3 contains 17 residues. CDR3 loop: CASSQGGGSGAKNIQYF.

The chain couples TRBV7-9 to TRBJ2-3; the TCRdb call, TRBD1, lacks DNA for checking. The V gene's germline CDR1 is SEHNR and CDR2 FQNEAQ (reference sequence). This CDR3 has 15 amino acids. CDR3: CASSPLQGGADTQYF. Full variable domain (missing parts from reference TRBV7-9 and TRBJ2-3): DTGVSQNPRHKITKRGQNVTFRCDPISEHNRLYWYRQTLGQGPEFLTYFQNEAQLEKSRLLSDRFSAERPKGSFSTLEIQRTEQGDSAMYLCASSPLQGGADTQYFGPGTRLTVL.

V gene TRBV29-1 combines with J gene TRBJ2-1; the TRBD1 assignment by TCRdb is unverifiable without DNA. Germline V lookup: CDR1 SQVTM, CDR2 ANQGSEA. The CDR3 loop spans 14 amino acids. The CDR3 reads CSVKPPLTGNEQFF.

J is TRBJ1-2 and V is TRBV4-1. The germline gives CDR1 MGHRA, CDR2 YSYEKL. The CDR3 contains 17 residues. Here the CDR3 reads CASSQVGRRRSNYGYTF.

The CDR3: CASSFLRGGLDTQYF. The V and J genes are TRBV7-9 and TRBJ2-3; TCRdb picks TRBD2, but there is no DNA to check that call. The germline CDR1 and CDR2 sequences are SEHNR and FQNEAQ (reference sequence). The CDR3 runs 15 residues.

The V and J genes are TRBV5-1 and TRBJ2-1; the D call from TCRdb, TRBD2, cannot be confirmed without DNA. The CDR3 totals 18 residues. Germline-derived CDR1 and CDR2 are SGHRS and YFSETQ. CDR3 loop: CASSTGTSGGVSYNEQFF.

J is TRBJ2-7 and V is TRBV11-3; TCRdb outputs TRBD1, but without DNA this stays unchecked. This CDR3 contains 14 residues. From germline, CDR1 is SGHNT and CDR2 YENEEA. The CDR3: CASSLGDRTYEQYF.

The chain links TRBV20-1 to TRBJ1-1. Per the germline V gene, CDR1 is DFQATT and CDR2 is SNEGSKA (reference sequence). The CDR3 length is 14 residues. CDR3 residues: CSARGFRTNTEAFF.

The rearrangement joins TRBV6-5 to TRBJ2-7; TCRdb picks TRBD1, but there is no DNA to check that call. This CDR3 region has 15 residues. Germline lookup yields CDR1 MNHEY and CDR2 SVGAGI. CDR3 in amino acids: CASSYQNRGTYEQYF.

The genes are TRBV20-1 and TRBJ1-4; TCRdb proposes TRBD1, but this gene call is untestable without DNA. CDR3 length equals 14 residues. Looked up from germline, CDR1 is DFQATT and CDR2 is SNEGSKA (reference sequence). The CDR3 loop is CSASGHRGNEKLFF.

The CDR3 sequence: CSVVVNTGELFF. The genes are TRBV29-1 and TRBJ2-2. CDR3 length: 12 residues. Germline V CDR1 and CDR2: SQVTM, ANQGSEA.

The rearrangement uses TRBV5-5 and TRBJ2-1. This CDR3 comprises 15 residues. Germline CDR1 reads SGHKS; CDR2 reads YYEKEE (reference sequence). The CDR3 sequence: CASSLDQRSYNEQFF.

This chain links TRBV19 with TRBJ2-1. Germline assignment: CDR1 LNHDA and CDR2 SQIVND (reference sequence). The CDR3 is 15 residues long. CDR3 sequence reads: CASSIYLEAYNEQFF.

The rearrangement links TRBV3-1 to TRBJ1-1. Germline lookup yields CDR1 LGHDT and CDR2 YNNKEL (reference sequence). The CDR3 has 16 amino acids. CDR3 amino acids: CASSQVDSGMNTEAFF.

This chain uses TRBV7-8 with TRBJ2-1. Germline V gene sequence: CDR1 SGHVS, CDR2 FQNEAQ. CDR3 size: 13 residues. CDR3 in amino acids: CASRSWNGNEQFF.

J is TRBJ2-2 and V is TRBV29-1. Germline CDR1 SQVTM, CDR2 ANQGSEA. The CDR3 has 14 residues. CDR3: CSVEGRTNTGELFF.

This chain connects TRBV4-3 to TRBJ2-1; TCRdb's D gene call, TRBD2, goes unchecked for lack of DNA. Germline lookup yields CDR1 LGHNA and CDR2 YSLEER. This CDR3 has 16 residues. CDR3 in amino acids: CASSQDIGRAGNEQFF.

The CDR3: CASSWGQGTEKLFF. V gene TRBV27 combines with J gene TRBJ1-4; TCRdb gives TRBD1 as the D gene, but with no DNA this cannot be confirmed. CDR1 MNHEY and CDR2 SMNVEV come from the germline V gene (reference sequence). This CDR3 region has 14 residues.

The chain couples TRBV25-1 to TRBJ2-1; no DNA is available, so the TRBD2 call from TCRdb remains unchecked. The CDR3 contains 14 residues. In germline, CDR1 is MGHDK, CDR2 SYGVNS. CDR3 residues: CASSETTSFNEQFF.

The CDR3 region is CASSLWTGDTEAFF. The chain employs TRBV5-1 and TRBJ1-1; TCRdb gives TRBD1 as the D gene, but with no DNA this cannot be confirmed. CDR3 size: 14 residues. Germline V gives CDR1 SGHRS, CDR2 YFSETQ. Together with reference TRBV5-1 and TRBJ1-1, the CDR3 gives the full variable domain: KAGVTQTPRYLIKTRGQQVTLSCSPISGHRSVSWYQQTPGQGLQFLFEYFSETQRNKGNFPGRFSGRQFSNSRSEMNVSTLELGDSALYLCASSLWTGDTEAFFGQGTRLTVV.

The chain links TRBV5-1 to TRBJ1-1; TCRdb outputs TRBD1, but without DNA this stays unchecked. Germline V CDR1 and CDR2: SGHRS, YFSETQ. The CDR3 covers 15 residues. The CDR3 here is CASSLAGGWNTEAFF.